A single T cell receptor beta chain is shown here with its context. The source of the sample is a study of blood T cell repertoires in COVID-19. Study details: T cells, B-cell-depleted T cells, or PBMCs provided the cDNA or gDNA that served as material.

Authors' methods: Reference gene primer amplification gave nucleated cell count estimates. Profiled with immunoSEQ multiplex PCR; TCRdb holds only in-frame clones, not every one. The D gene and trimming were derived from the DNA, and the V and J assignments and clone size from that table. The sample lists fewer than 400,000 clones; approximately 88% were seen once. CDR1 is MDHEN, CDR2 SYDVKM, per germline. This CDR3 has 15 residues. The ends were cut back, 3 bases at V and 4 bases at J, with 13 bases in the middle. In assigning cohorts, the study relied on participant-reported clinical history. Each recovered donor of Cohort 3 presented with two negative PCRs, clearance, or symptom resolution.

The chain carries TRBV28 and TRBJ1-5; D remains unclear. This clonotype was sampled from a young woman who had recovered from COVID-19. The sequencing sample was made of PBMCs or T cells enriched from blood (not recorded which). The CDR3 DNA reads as TGTGCCAGCAGTTTGGTAGACATCCAAAATCAGCCCCAGCATTTT. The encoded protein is CASSLVDIQNQPQHF.